This T cell receptor beta chain stems from a study of tumor and adjacent non-tumor tissue in lung cancer. CDR3 length: 15 residues. Trimming removed 2 bases from V and 5 bases from J, with 18 bases in between. Germline V gives CDR1 DFQATT, CDR2 SNEGSKA (reference sequence). The library came from three nested PCR rounds adapted from ARM-PCR protocols. TCRdb independently ran MiXCR on the multiplex PCR reads; one entry per CDR3 protein. Of just over 200,000 distinct CDR3 sequences listed, about 71% were seen once; the top ten hold 25%. No cell sorting was done before RNA was extracted from the tissue. The chain recombines TRBV20-1 with TRBJ1-2, with a possible D match to TRBD1 (6 bases). The sample was lung tumor tissue. The receptor's source is a man in his 60s with non-small cell lung cancer. CDR3 bases: TGCAGTGCTAGAAATCTGAGGGGAGGGGGGTATGGCTACACCTTC. Protein product: CSARNLRGGGYGYTF.